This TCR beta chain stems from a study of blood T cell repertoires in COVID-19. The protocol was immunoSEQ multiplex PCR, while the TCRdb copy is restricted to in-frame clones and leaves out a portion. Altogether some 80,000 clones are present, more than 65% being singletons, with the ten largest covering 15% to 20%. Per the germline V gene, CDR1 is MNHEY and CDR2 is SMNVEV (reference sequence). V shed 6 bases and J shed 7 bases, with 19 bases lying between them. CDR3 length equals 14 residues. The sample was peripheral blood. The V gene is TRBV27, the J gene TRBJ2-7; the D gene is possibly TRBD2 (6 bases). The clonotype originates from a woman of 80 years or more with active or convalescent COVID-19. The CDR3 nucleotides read TGTGCCAGCAGGAGGACGGAGGGCTTTAGTGAGCAGTACTTC. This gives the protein CASRRTEGFSEQYF.